This T cell receptor (beta chain) was identified in a study of spatial heterogeneity in lung cancer. TCRdb called the 5' RACE reads again in MiXCR, with one record for every CDR3 protein. Of under 25,000 distinct CDR3 sequences in the sample, 9% to 10% are singletons; the top ten hold approximately 34%. This clonotype was observed at least ten times. Time point here: blood at routine non-recurrence follow-up after resection. The CDR3 length is 14 residues. V lost 6 bases to trimming and J lost 4 bases, with 12 bases between them. Germline V CDR1 and CDR2: SNHLY, FYNNEI. Sequenced here: PBMCs, sampled at follow-up. This receptor was taken from a female donor with early-stage non-small cell lung cancer. This chain connects TRBV2 to TRBJ2-2; D is unclear. CDR3 protein: CASRPGSSTGELFF. The CDR3 DNA sequence: TGTGCCAGCAGACCTGGATCAAGCACCGGGGAGCTGTTTTTT. The full variable domain, rest sourced from reference TRBV2 and TRBJ2-2, is EPEVTQTPSHQVTQMGQEVILRCVPISNHLYFYWYRQILGQKVEFLVSFYNNEISEKSEIFDDQFSVERPDGSNFTLKIRSTKLEDSAMYFCASRPGSSTGELFFGEGSRLTVL.